This TCR beta chain was sequenced for a study of shared clonotypes between healthy human individuals. V was trimmed by 3 bases and J by 5 bases, leaving 7 bases between them. Germline values: CDR1 SNHLY, CDR2 FYNNEI. This CDR3 has 12 amino acids. The count of this clone is one. The repertoire was sequenced with immunoSEQ multiplex PCR; TCRdb's copy has only in-frame clones and lacks some. There are roughly 2 million clones in the sample; 90% to 95% occur only once, and under 0.15% lies in the top ten. This sequence joins TRBV2 and TRBJ1-2, with TRBD1 as a possible D gene (6 bases). The specimen was naive CD4+ T cells sorted from blood. Subset noted: CD45RA+ positively selected. This TCR was sampled from a man between 18 and 35 years old in good health. CDR3 bases: TGTGCCAGCAGTGAGGGGGCGTATGGCTACACCTTC. This encodes CASSEGAYGYTF. The full variable domain, its missing parts supplied by reference TRBV2 and TRBJ1-2, is EPEVTQTPSHQVTQMGQEVILRCVPISNHLYFYWYRQILGQKVEFLVSFYNNEISEKSEIFDDQFSVERPDGSNFTLKIRSTKLEDSAMYFCASSEGAYGYTFGSGTRLTVV.